This T cell receptor (beta chain) was found in a study of T cell responses to AZD1222 COVID-19 vaccine. The data were produced by immunoSEQ multiplex PCR, yet TCRdb's version contains in-frame clones alone and is incomplete. In the table there are about 130,000 clones, 70% to 90% of which are singletons. Study results and caveats: Dominant CD4 TCR responses targeted spike regions 160-218 and 743-854. Donors in the cohort were predominantly white British and more often female, and clonal diversity was possibly underestimated. Nearly half of spike-specific TCRs reportedly target variant regions that are unmutated in the B.1.351 and B.1.1.7 variants. A rise in Spike-specific TCR breadth and depth followed two AZD1222 doses.

As regards this clone: Antigen specificity is unknown.

The junction had 7 bases not matched to a gene; V was cut back by 4 bases and J by 5 bases. Germline assignment: CDR1 SGHTS and CDR2 YDEGEE. The CDR3 length is 15 residues. Material: peripheral blood, obtained on day 0 of AZD1222 vaccination. The chain combines TRBV5-8 with TRBJ1-2, with 11 bases aligning to TRBD1. This receptor was taken from an adult in good health. DNA of the CDR3: TGTGCCAGCAGCCAGGGGGACAGGGGGAATTATGGCTACACCTTC. It codes for CASSQGDRGNYGYTF.